Below are 23 T cell receptor beta chains sequenced from a single sample in a study of blood T cells in healthy people across ages (dated by TCRdb to about 2015). The receptor library was made with 5' RACE. The sequencer was an Illumina HiSeq 2500. A second PCR of about 6 to 11 cycles was performed with a sample-barcoded 5' primer and a J-beta primer mix. Clones were called with MiXCR by TCRdb after fastp trimmed the public reads at Q25, and only in-frame beta chains were retained. One record per CDR3 amino acid sequence lists the most common genes and DNA. This sample lists about 1.8 million distinct CDR3 sequences; just under 50% were detected once. The top ten hold approximately 2.1% of the sample. The sequencing input was blood. The receptors here all came from a woman in her thirties or forties in good health.

The chain carries TRBV24-1 and TRBJ2-3; D is perhaps TRBD1 or TRBD2 (6 bases each). Germline loops: CDR1 KGHDR, CDR2 SFDVKD. The ends were cut back, 1 base at V and 5 bases at J, with 12 bases in the middle. The CDR3 covers 15 residues. The CDR3 spells CATSDLRRGGDTQYF. CDR3 bases: TGTGCCACCAGTGATTTACGCAGGGGAGGAGATACGCAGTATTTT.

The V gene is TRBV6-5, the J gene TRBJ1-5, with D possibly TRBD1 on 5 matching bases. The CDR3 contains 14 residues. Germline loops: CDR1 MNHEY, CDR2 SVGAGI. V lost 6 bases, J lost 4 bases, and 13 bases lay in between. The DNA of the CDR3 is TGTGCCAGCAGATGGAGGGAGGGGAATCAGCCCCAGCATTTT. This gives the protein CASRWREGNQPQHF.

This clonotype was seen a single time. The V call is TRBV4-3, the J call TRBJ2-7; possible D gene TRBD1, 6 bases. From germline, CDR1 is LGHNA and CDR2 YSLEER. With 0 bases removed from V and 2 bases from J, the gap between germline ends came to 14 bases. The CDR3 totals 16 residues. CDR3 sequence: CASSQDGPQGPYEQYF. CDR3 coding DNA: TGCGCCAGCAGCCAAGATGGCCCACAGGGCCCCTACGAGCAGTACTTC.

The CDR3 region is CASSLVPSGSNQPQHF. CDR3 in DNA: TGTGCCAGCAGCTTAGTCCCCTCCGGAAGCAATCAGCCCCAGCATTTT. The chain couples TRBV7-9 to TRBJ1-5; D call uncertain. The CDR3 totals 16 residues. V was cut by 1 base and J by 1 base, with 11 bases left in between. Germline V CDR1 and CDR2: SEHNR, FQNEAQ (reference sequence).

The chain combines TRBV2 with TRBJ2-5; weak D call: TRBD1 (5 bases). The V gene lost 7 bases and the J gene lost 11 bases, with 35 bases spanning the gap. Germline V lookup: CDR1 SNHLY, CDR2 FYNNEI. The CDR3 extends over 18 amino acids. For the CDR3, the DNA is TGTGCCAGCACCCAAAGATCCGCCTCAGGGATCGCCTACAATGAGCAGTACTTC. Translation: CASTQRSASGIAYNEQYF. The full variable domain, completed using reference TRBV2 and TRBJ2-5, is EPEVTQTPSHQVTQMGQEVILRCVPISNHLYFYWYRQILGQKVEFLVSFYNNEISEKSEIFDDQFSVERPDGSNFTLKIRSTKLEDSAMYFCASTQRSASGIAYNEQYFGPGTRLLVL.

This clonotype was observed a few times. DNA of the CDR3: TGTGCCAGCAGTTATCGGGCAGTCCAAGAGACCCAGTACTTC. This sequence encodes CASSYRAVQETQYF. This chain connects TRBV6-6 to TRBJ2-5; no clear D gene. Germline CDR1 and CDR2: MNHNY and SVGAGI (reference sequence). This CDR3 contains 14 residues. The germline V and J ends were trimmed by 3 bases and 1 base, with 9 bases remaining between them.

The chain links TRBV28 to TRBJ2-7; perhaps TRBD2 as D (6 bases). The J call is doubtful: the DNA matches TRBJ2-5 better. This CDR3 has 15 residues. Germline CDR1 and CDR2: MDHEN and SYDVKM. CDR3 loop: CASSLRGGKKETQYF. In DNA form, the CDR3 reads TGTGCCAGCAGTTTACGGGGAGGCAAAAAAGAGACCCAGTACTTC.

The genes are TRBV6-2 or TRBV6-3 and TRBJ2-5; no clear D gene. V lost 2 bases and J lost 4, with 8 bases in between. From germline, CDR1 is MNHEY and CDR2 SVGEGT. This CDR3 is 13 amino acids long. The CDR3 loop is CASSYGVSETQYF. Here the CDR3 DNA reads TGTGCCAGCAGTTACGGTGTCTCAGAGACCCAGTACTTC.

The J gene is TRBJ2-7, the V gene TRBV21-1; TRBD1, the D gene given by the table, was not confirmed from the DNA. TRBV21-1 is reported as a pseudogene. The CDR3 length is 16 residues. The CDR3 spells CASSKPKLKQGYEQYF. In DNA form, the CDR3 reads TGTGCCAGCAGCAAACCGAAACTTAAACAGGGCTACGAGCAGTACTTC.

The table lists this clonotype with a few counts. The chain combines TRBV7-2 with TRBJ1-2; the match to TRBD1 covers 10 bases. Germline V CDR1 and CDR2: SGHTA, FQGNSA. The CDR3 covers 14 residues. V shed 7 bases, J shed 6 bases, and the junction held 8 bases outside the gene matches. CDR3 bases: TGTGCCAGCAACCCGACAGGGGGCGTGAATGGCTACACCTTC. Protein sequence: CASNPTGGVNGYTF.

CDR3 loop: CASSLAGQPHYEQYF. The CDR3 DNA follows: TGTGCCAGCAGCTTAGCGGGACAGCCTCACTACGAGCAGTACTTC. The chain employs TRBV7-2 and TRBJ2-7; TRBD1 matches at 7 bases. After removal of 0 bases from V and 3 bases from J, the junction contained 5 bases not matched to a gene. The germline gives CDR1 SGHTA, CDR2 FQGNSA. The CDR3 contains 15 residues.

This clonotype was seen only a few times. The chain employs TRBV28 and TRBJ1-1; TRBD1 matches at 7 bases. Germline-derived CDR1 and CDR2 are MDHEN and SYDVKM. V trimming: 4 bases; J trimming: 4 bases; junction bases outside the gene matches: 3. This CDR3 region has 13 residues. CDR3 DNA sequence: TGTGCCAGCAGTTCCAGGGGGATCACTGAAGCTTTCTTT. Translation gives CASSSRGITEAFF.

The V gene is TRBV28, the J gene TRBJ2-1, with D uncertain. This CDR3 is 14 amino acids long. V lost 2 bases to trimming and J lost 8 bases, with 13 bases between them. Germline CDR1 and CDR2: MDHEN and SYDVKM. CDR3 DNA sequence: TGTGCCAGCAGTTTAAGGGTACGGTACGATGAGCAGTTCTTC. This encodes CASSLRVRYDEQFF.

The J gene is TRBJ2-7, the V gene TRBV6-6, with D possibly TRBD1 on 5 matching bases. V gave up 0 bases and J gave up 4 bases, with 13 bases separating them. This CDR3 contains 15 residues. The germline gives CDR1 MNHNY, CDR2 SVGAGI (reference sequence). The CDR3 is CASSYSLRAEYEQYF. CDR3 DNA: TGTGCCAGCAGTTACTCGCTCAGGGCAGAGTACGAGCAGTACTTC.

The rearrangement links TRBV19 to TRBJ2-7; 9 nucleotides line up with TRBD1. V gave up 5 bases and J gave up 4 bases; unmatched junction bases: 9. The germline V gene has CDR1 LNHDA and CDR2 SQIVND (reference sequence). The CDR3 runs to 15 residues. The CDR3 coding sequence is TGTGCCAGTAGTGCCCCGGGACAGGGTCGGTACGAGCAGTACTTC. It is translated as CASSAPGQGRYEQYF.

A few counts support this clonotype. The gene calls are TRBV6-2 or TRBV6-3 and TRBJ1-6; possible D gene TRBD1, 6 bases. The CDR3 consists of 16 residues. The germline CDR1 and CDR2 sequences are MNHEY and SVGEGT. V was pared by 5 bases and J by 0 bases, with 11 bases between. CDR3 sequence: CASSPRTVSYNSPLHF. The CDR3, as DNA: TGTGCCAGCAGTCCGCGGACAGTCTCCTATAATTCACCCCTCCACTTT.

This sequence joins TRBV7-9 and TRBJ2-7, with TRBD1 matching 8 bases. CDR1 and CDR2 from the germline V gene are SEHNR and FQNEAQ (reference sequence). The CDR3 covers 16 residues. Unmatched junction bases numbered 9, after V lost 5 bases and J lost 0 bases. CDR3 region: CASSPIGQGPSYEQYF. The CDR3 DNA follows: TGTGCCAGCAGCCCCATAGGACAGGGACCCTCCTACGAGCAGTACTTC.

V gene TRBV28 combines with J gene TRBJ1-2, with D possibly matching TRBD1 (5 bases). Germline V lookup: CDR1 MDHEN, CDR2 SYDVKM. This CDR3 region has 15 residues. V lost 4 bases and J lost 4, with 16 bases in between. CDR3 sequence reads: CASSSNGDRLYGYTF. The CDR3 bases are TGTGCCAGCAGTTCAAACGGGGACCGCCTCTATGGCTACACCTTC.

This chain links TRBV9 with TRBJ2-6; D might be TRBD1 (6 bases). V lost 3 bases, J lost 2 bases, and 12 bases lay in between. Germline V gene lookup returns CDR1 SGDLS and CDR2 YYNGEE. The CDR3 length is 16 residues. The CDR3 is CASSGTGIAGANVLTF. The CDR3 DNA reads as TGTGCCAGCAGCGGCACAGGGATCGCTGGGGCCAACGTCCTGACTTTC. Combining the CDR3 with reference TRBV9 and TRBJ2-6 gives the whole variable domain DSGVTQTPKHLITATGQRVTLRCSPRSGDLSVYWYQQSLDQGLQFLIQYYNGEERAKGNILERFSAQQFPDLHSELNLSSLELGDSALYFCASSGTGIAGANVLTFGAGSRLTVL.

V usage is TRBV4-3 and J usage is TRBJ2-3; 8 bases map to TRBD2. The germline gives CDR1 LGHNA, CDR2 YSLEER. This CDR3 comprises 17 residues. V lost 1 base, J lost 2 bases, and 8 bases stayed unmatched. This CDR3 reads CASSQAFGGAITDTQYF. The CDR3 DNA is TGCGCCAGCAGCCAAGCGTTCGGGGGGGCAATCACAGATACGCAGTATTTT.

This clonotype came up many times. The chain combines TRBV7-2 with TRBJ2-1; D is undetermined. Per germline, CDR1 SGHTA and CDR2 FQGNSA. This CDR3 has 15 residues. Trimming left V 3 bases short and J 4 bases short, with 13 bases between. In DNA form, the CDR3 reads TGTGCCAGCAGCTTCGATCTCCGGGCGTACAATGAGCAGTTCTTC. Protein sequence: CASSFDLRAYNEQFF.

There are a few counts of this clonotype. The genes are TRBV10-3 and TRBJ1-2; D is unclear. V was pared by 0 bases and J by 7 bases, with 9 bases between. CDR1 ENHRY and CDR2 SYGVKD come from the germline V gene. This CDR3 is built from 13 residues. The CDR3 sequence: CAISESQEGGYTF. The CDR3 DNA follows: TGTGCCATCAGTGAGTCGCAGGAGGGTGGCTACACCTTC.

The CDR3 is CASSNTGAQVRGYTF. For the CDR3, the DNA is TGTGCCAGCAGCAATACAGGGGCCCAAGTTCGTGGCTACACCTTC. The chain has TRBV14 and TRBJ1-2, with TRBD1 matching 7 bases. Germline loops: CDR1 SGHDN, CDR2 FVKESK. The CDR3 consists of 15 residues. With 5 bases clipped from V and 7 bases from J, the junction kept 13 bases outside the gene matches.